The 30 T cell receptor beta chains given below trace back to one sample, sequenced in a study of breast tumors, draining lymph nodes, adjacent tissues. The lymph nodes were axillary draining lymph nodes from breast cancer patients. In TCRdb, the multiplex PCR reads were re-called with MiXCR into one record per CDR3 protein. Here the sample spans approximately 200,000 distinct CDR3 sequences, 30% to 40% being singletons. The sample taken for sequencing was axillary lymph node tissue. The receptors derive from a female donor with breast cancer. Some clones in this sample may be carry-over from other donors' samples.

This clonotype turned up a few times. A clone one base away is much larger, so this may be a read error. The chain is built from TRBV15 and TRBJ2-2; TRBD1 agrees at 7 bases. The CDR3 is made up of 14 amino acids. Germline loops: CDR1 LNHNV, CDR2 YYDKDF (reference sequence). V was pared by 8 bases and J by 4 bases, with 7 bases of the junction left unmatched. CDR3 nucleotides: TGTGCCACCGGCAAAGACAGGGCCACCGGGGAGCTGTTTTTT. Amino acid sequence: CATGKDRATGELFF.

Of note for this clonotype: A clone one base away is much larger, so this may be a read error. J is TRBJ2-2 and V is TRBV11-2, with D possibly matching TRBD1 (5 bases). The CDR3 covers 13 residues. Germline assignment: CDR1 SGHAT and CDR2 FQNNGV. V was clipped by 8 bases and J by 6 bases, with 13 bases between them. CDR3 sequence (DNA): TGTGCCAGCGGCAGGGCAGGGCCCGGGGAGCTGTTTTTT. Translation: CASGRAGPGELFF.

Many counts were recorded for this clonotype. The V call is TRBV6-2 or TRBV6-3, the J call TRBJ2-7; 7 nucleotides align to TRBD2. CDR3 length: 14 residues. V was clipped by 2 bases and J by 2 bases; unmatched bases: 3. The germline V gene encodes CDR1 MNHEY and CDR2 SVGEGT. The CDR3 coding sequence is TGTGCCAGCAGTTACGGGCGGGGGACCTACGAGCAGTACTTC. Amino acids: CASSYGRGTYEQYF.

With regard to this clonotype: A read error may be the cause here, since a much bigger clone is one base away. The V gene is TRBV5-6, the J gene TRBJ1-2, with D tentatively TRBD1 (5 bases). Trimming left V 0 bases short and J 0 bases short, with 6 bases between. The CDR3 is 14 residues long. CDR1 is SGHDT and CDR2 is YYEEEE in the germline V gene. The chain's CDR3 is CASSLGTPNYGYTF. The CDR3 region has the DNA TGTGCCAGCAGCTTGGGGACACCTAACTATGGCTACACCTTC.

The chain uses TRBV28 and TRBJ1-1, with 8 bases fitting TRBD1. CDR3 size: 14 residues. Looked up from germline, CDR1 is MDHEN and CDR2 is SYDVKM. V trimming: 6 bases; J trimming: 5 bases; junction bases outside the gene matches: 8. This CDR3 is CASRAGGARTEAFF. In DNA form, the CDR3 reads TGTGCCAGCAGGGCAGGGGGCGCGAGAACTGAAGCTTTCTTT.

V is TRBV7-2 and J is TRBJ1-4; D uncertain. CDR1 and CDR2 (germline): SGHTA, FQGNSA. CDR3 length: 15 amino acids. V was cut by 1 base and J by 6 bases, with 12 bases left in between. CDR3 bases: TGTGCCAGCAGCTTAGAATTAAGGGAAGATGAAAAACTGTTTTTT. Amino acid sequence: CASSLELREDEKLFF. The complete variable domain, with remaining parts taken from reference TRBV7-2 and TRBJ1-4, reads GAGVSQSPSNKVTEKGKDVELRCDPISGHTALYWYRQSLGQGLEFLIYFQGNSAPDKSGLPSDRFSAERTGGSVSTLTIQRTQQEDSAVYLCASSLELREDEKLFFGSGTQLSVL.

This clonotype was seen ten or more times. The DNA for the CDR3 is TGTGCCAGCAGCTTAGCGGAACAGTCGGTCCATGAGCAGTTCTTC. It yields the protein CASSLAEQSVHEQFF. The J gene is TRBJ2-1, the V gene TRBV7-2, with no clear D. The CDR3 length is 15 residues. Per the germline V gene, CDR1 is SGHTA and CDR2 is FQGNSA. V lost 0 bases, J lost 8 bases, and 14 bases lay in between.

The table lists this clonotype with many counts. The chain links TRBV20-1 to TRBJ2-5, with 7 bases identical to TRBD1. The CDR3 runs to 13 residues. With 1 base clipped from V and 5 bases from J, the junction kept 4 bases outside the gene matches. CDR1 and CDR2 from the germline V gene are DFQATT and SNEGSKA (reference sequence). CDR3 protein: CSARGGGGETQYF. As DNA, the CDR3 is TGCAGTGCTAGAGGAGGGGGCGGTGAGACCCAGTACTTC.

V and J are TRBV5-1 and TRBJ2-7, with TRBD1 identical over 12 bases. V gave up 4 bases and J gave up 3 bases; unmatched junction bases: 14. Germline lookup yields CDR1 SGHRS and CDR2 YFSETQ. This CDR3 spans 18 amino acids. For the CDR3, the DNA is TGCGCCAGCAGCACGTCCGGGACAGGGGGCCCACGTCGCTACGAGCAGTACTTC. Translating it yields CASSTSGTGGPRRYEQYF.

This clonotype has just a few counts. This likely traces to a read error, being one base from a far larger clone. The rearrangement uses TRBV5-1 and TRBJ2-7; D unclear. Per the germline V gene, CDR1 is SGHRS and CDR2 is YFSETQ. The CDR3 consists of 12 residues. This chain's CDR3 is CASSLAGYEHYF. In DNA, the CDR3 is TGCGCCAGCAGCTTGGCAGGCTACGAGCACTACTTC. The full variable domain, rest sourced from reference TRBV5-1 and TRBJ2-7, is KAGVTQTPRYLIKTRGQQVTLSCSPISGHRSVSWYQQTPGQGLQFLFEYFSETQRNKGNFPGRFSGRQFSNSRSEMNVSTLELGDSALYLCASSLAGYEHYFGPGTRLTVT.

This clonotype was detected a few times. The rearrangement uses TRBV6-2 or TRBV6-3 and TRBJ1-1; no clear D gene. Germline V gene lookup returns CDR1 MNHEY and CDR2 SVGEGT. The CDR3 has 13 residues. Between the trimmed V and J ends, which lost 6 bases and 0 bases, there was a span of 8 bases. The CDR3 DNA sequence: TGTGCCAGCAGGGCGAGCATGAACACTGAAGCTTTCTTT. Translated: CASRASMNTEAFF.

The sample holds many counts of this clonotype. The V and J genes are TRBV15 and TRBJ2-7; either TRBD1 or TRBD2 may fit D (5 bases each). Deletions cut 5 bases from V and 2 bases from J, with 16 bases between. CDR1 is LNHNV and CDR2 is YYDKDF in the germline V gene (reference sequence). This CDR3 spans 15 amino acids. The chain's CDR3 is CATSSSRAGPYEQYF. CDR3 in DNA: TGTGCCACCAGCTCCTCGAGGGCAGGGCCCTACGAGCAGTACTTC. Full variable domain (rest looked up from reference TRBV15 and TRBJ2-7): DAMVIQNPRYQVTQFGKPVTLSCSQTLNHNVMYWYQQKSSQAPKLLFHYYDKDFNNEADTPDNFQSRRPNTSFCFLDIRSPGLGDTAMYLCATSSSRAGPYEQYFGPGTRLTVT.

Notes on this clonotype: One end of the junction does not line up with germline, which may come from a read error. The V gene is TRBV7-8, the J gene TRBJ1-4; D is undetermined. The length of the CDR3 is 17 residues. Germline assignment: CDR1 SGHVS and CDR2 FQNEAQ. CDR3: CASSPSGVLLQLMKNCF. In DNA form, the CDR3 reads TGTGCCAGCAGCCCTTCGGGAGTGCTCCTGCAACTAATGAAAAACTGTTTT.

In its sample, this clonotype was seen many times. V is TRBV11-2 and J is TRBJ1-2; no definite D call. CDR3 length: 14 residues. Looked up from germline, CDR1 is SGHAT and CDR2 is FQNNGV. Deletions cut 0 bases from V and 6 bases from J, with 11 bases between. The CDR3 bases are TGTGCCAGCAGCTTAGATGTAGGGAGCAATGGCTACACCTTC. Residues: CASSLDVGSNGYTF.

The V call is TRBV4-1, the J call TRBJ1-3; D is uncertain. The CDR3 has 15 amino acids. The germline V gene encodes CDR1 MGHRA and CDR2 YSYEKL. The V end was cut by 0 bases, the J end by 4 bases, with 10 bases between. The CDR3 here is CASSQEGFRGNTIYF. CDR3 sequence (DNA): TGCGCCAGCAGCCAAGAGGGGTTTCGAGGAAACACCATATATTTT.

The chain combines TRBV27 with TRBJ2-7; 9 nucleotides match TRBD1. The germline V gene encodes CDR1 MNHEY and CDR2 SMNVEV (reference sequence). The CDR3 covers 15 residues. V gave up 5 bases and J gave up 7 bases; unmatched junction bases: 12. CDR3 in DNA: TGTGCCAGCAGTCCCTGGGACAGGGTCGGTTGGGAGCAGTACTTC. This codes for CASSPWDRVGWEQYF.

Turning to this clonotype: Without the conserved terminal phenylalanine or tryptophan, this CDR3 likely stems from a read error. No DNA is shown, since the ends of the CDR3 on it are uncertain; the CDR3 is the one TCRdb lists. The CDR3 here is CSARDLVGG. The chain combines TRBV20-1 with TRBJ2-5; the DNA was not compared with TRBD1, the D call given in the table. CDR1 is DFQATT and CDR2 is SNEGSKA in the germline V gene (reference sequence). The CDR3 length equals 9 residues, ends included.

This clonotype showed up just a few times. Possible read error: a much larger clone is one base away. The chain combines TRBV5-1 with TRBJ2-3; 15 nucleotides line up with TRBD2. The V and J ends lost 4 bases and 5 bases, in that order; junction bases with no gene match: 8. This CDR3 spans 17 amino acids. CDR1 is SGHRS, CDR2 YFSETQ, per germline. CDR3 sequence (DNA): TGCGCCAGCAGCCGAGGACTAGCGGGGGGGATAATAGATACGCAGTATTTT. This gives the protein CASSRGLAGGIIDTQYF.

Worth noting for this clonotype: It may be a read error: a sequence one base away is much more abundant. The conserved final phenylalanine or tryptophan is absent from the CDR3, which likely points to a read error. The chain has TRBV5-5 and TRBJ2-1; 9 bases match TRBD1. V shed 3 bases and J 2 bases; nucleotides not matched to a gene: 0. This CDR3 is 14 amino acids long. Per germline, CDR1 SGHKS and CDR2 YYEKEE (reference sequence). The CDR3 region is CASSWTGAYNEQFL. For the CDR3, the DNA is TGTGCCAGCAGCTGGACAGGGGCCTACAATGAGCAGTTCCTC.

This clonotype showed up many times. The chain employs TRBV19 and TRBJ1-2, with a weak D call TRBD1 (5 bases). V lost 5 bases, J lost 2 bases, and 12 bases lay in between. Germline assignment: CDR1 LNHDA and CDR2 SQIVND (reference sequence). The CDR3 is 14 residues long. This chain's CDR3 is CASSPTGDNYGYTF. Written as DNA, the CDR3 is TGTGCCAGTAGTCCTACGGGGGACAACTATGGCTACACCTTC.

In its sample, this clonotype was seen a few times. Possible read error: a much larger clone is one base away. The rearrangement joins TRBV9 to TRBJ2-3; D perhaps matches TRBD1 (6 bases). The CDR3 totals 14 residues. CDR1 and CDR2 (germline): SGDLS, YYNGEE. This chain's CDR3 is CASSASTKGDTQSF. The DNA for the CDR3 is TGTGCCAGCAGCGCCTCAACTAAGGGGGATACGCAGTCTTTT. Full variable domain (missing parts from reference TRBV9 and TRBJ2-3): DSGVTQTPKHLITATGQRVTLRCSPRSGDLSVYWYQQSLDQGLQFLIQYYNGEERAKGNILERFSAQQFPDLHSELNLSSLELGDSALYFCASSASTKGDTQSFGPGTRLTVL.

Only a few counts were recorded for this clonotype. The conserved final phenylalanine or tryptophan is absent from the CDR3, which likely points to a read error. The chain has TRBV7-9 and TRBJ2-7, with a possible D match to TRBD1 (5 bases). CDR1 and CDR2 from the germline V gene are SEHNR and FQNEAQ (reference sequence). This CDR3 is built from 16 residues. Trimming took off 5 bases at V and 5 bases at J, with 22 bases between the two ends. CDR3 coding DNA: TGTGCCAGCAGCACGCCCTCATGGGGCAACGTGAACGAGCAGTACCTC. It is translated as CASSTPSWGNVNEQYL.

The V and J genes are TRBV20-1 and TRBJ1-1, with D possibly matching TRBD1 (5 bases). CDR1 and CDR2 (germline): DFQATT, SNEGSKA (reference sequence). V was cut by 6 bases and J by 5 bases, with 16 bases left in between. The CDR3 spans 13 residues. Written as DNA, the CDR3 is TGCAGTGCCAGTTGGGGCGGGGGGACTGAAGCTTTCTTT. Translating gives CSASWGGGTEAFF.

The V gene is TRBV3-1, the J gene TRBJ2-1; 10 nucleotides match TRBD2. Trimming at V came to 4 bases and at J to 10 bases, leaving 13 bases not matched to a gene. The CDR3 sequence is 16 residues long. Germline V gene sequence: CDR1 LGHDT, CDR2 YNNKEL (reference sequence). CDR3 residues: CASSLRWLAGASEQFF. As DNA, the CDR3 is TGTGCCAGCAGCCTGAGGTGGCTAGCGGGAGCTTCAGAGCAGTTCTTC.

The rearrangement joins TRBV7-3 to TRBJ2-3; a possible D gene is TRBD2 (6 bases). The CDR3 loop spans 17 amino acids. Trimming left V 7 bases short and J 0 bases short, with 20 bases between. The germline CDR1 and CDR2 sequences are SGHTA and FQGTGA. DNA for the CDR3: TGTGCCAGCAACCCGGGACCAGCGGGTACTAGCACAGATACGCAGTATTTT. This translates into CASNPGPAGTSTDTQYF.

The rearrangement links TRBV6-5 to TRBJ1-1; D not certain. The V end lost 1 base, the J end lost 1 base, and 4 bases lay between the germline ends. CDR1 is MNHEY, CDR2 SVGAGI, per germline. This CDR3 has 13 amino acids. CDR3 loop: CASSYWGNTEAFF. The CDR3 nucleotides read TGTGCCAGCAGTTACTGGGGGAACACTGAAGCTTTCTTT.

J is TRBJ1-4 and V is TRBV11-2; D gene unclear. The CDR3 totals 16 residues. The ends were cut back, 2 bases at V and 6 bases at J, with 16 bases in the middle. CDR1 is SGHAT, CDR2 FQNNGV, per germline. CDR3 protein: CASSLLIGDTYEKLFF. As DNA, the CDR3 is TGTGCCAGCAGCTTATTGATTGGAGACACATATGAAAAACTGTTTTTT.

This clonotype occurred a few times. Without the conserved terminal phenylalanine or tryptophan, this CDR3 likely stems from a read error. The chain links TRBV9 to TRBJ2-4; D is possibly TRBD1 (5 bases). Trimming took 4 bases from V and 8 from J, leaving 13 bases between them. This CDR3 has 13 amino acids. Germline lookup yields CDR1 SGDLS and CDR2 YYNGEE. CDR3 DNA sequence: TGTGCCAGCAGCCCCTCCATAGGGGACATTCAGTACTCC. Its translation: CASSPSIGDIQYS.

This chain uses TRBV29-1 with TRBJ2-1, with D possibly being TRBD1 (6 bases). The CDR3 extends over 14 amino acids. V lost 8 bases to trimming and J lost 2 bases, with 16 bases between them. Germline lookup yields CDR1 SQVTM and CDR2 ANQGSEA. CDR3: CSLDGGDTYNEQFF. CDR3 nucleotide sequence: TGCAGCTTGGATGGGGGCGATACCTACAATGAGCAGTTCTTC.

In this sample, this clonotype turned up many times. The V call is TRBV5-8, the J call TRBJ2-5; TRBD1 agrees at 12 bases. The germline V gene has CDR1 SGHTS and CDR2 YDEGEE. CDR3 size: 16 residues. Losses at the gene ends were 0 bases for V and 6 bases for J; bases not matched to a gene: 6. The CDR3 is CASSLEGQGARKTQYF. CDR3 bases: TGTGCCAGCAGCTTGGAGGGACAGGGGGCAAGGAAGACCCAGTACTTC.